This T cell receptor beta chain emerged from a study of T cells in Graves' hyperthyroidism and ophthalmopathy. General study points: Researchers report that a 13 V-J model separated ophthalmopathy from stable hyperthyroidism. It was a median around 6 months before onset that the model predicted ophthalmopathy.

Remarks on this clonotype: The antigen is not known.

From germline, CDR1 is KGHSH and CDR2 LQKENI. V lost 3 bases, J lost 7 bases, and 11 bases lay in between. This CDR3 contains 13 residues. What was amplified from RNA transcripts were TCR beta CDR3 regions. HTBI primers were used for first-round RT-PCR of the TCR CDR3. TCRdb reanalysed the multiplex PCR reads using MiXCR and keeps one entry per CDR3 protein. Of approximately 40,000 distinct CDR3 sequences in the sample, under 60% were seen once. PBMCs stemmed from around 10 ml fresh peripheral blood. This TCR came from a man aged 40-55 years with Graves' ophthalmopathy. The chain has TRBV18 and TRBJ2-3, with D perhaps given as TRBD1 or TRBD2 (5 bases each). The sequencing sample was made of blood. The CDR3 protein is CASSPRDLYTQYF. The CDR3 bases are TGTGCCAGCTCACCCCGGGACCTTTATACGCAGTATTTT.